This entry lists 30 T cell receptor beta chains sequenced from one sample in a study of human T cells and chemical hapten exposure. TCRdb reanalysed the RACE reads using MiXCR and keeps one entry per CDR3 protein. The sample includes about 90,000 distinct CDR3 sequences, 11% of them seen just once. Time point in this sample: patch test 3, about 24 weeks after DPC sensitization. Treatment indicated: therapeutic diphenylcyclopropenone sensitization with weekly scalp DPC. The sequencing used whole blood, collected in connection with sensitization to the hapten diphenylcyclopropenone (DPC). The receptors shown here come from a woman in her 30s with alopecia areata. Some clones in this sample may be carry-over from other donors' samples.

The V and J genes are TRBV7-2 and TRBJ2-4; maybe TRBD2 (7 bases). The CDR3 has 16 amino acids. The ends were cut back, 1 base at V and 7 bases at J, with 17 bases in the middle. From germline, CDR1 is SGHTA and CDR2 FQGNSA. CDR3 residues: CASSLVYGGRWNIQYF. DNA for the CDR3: TGTGCCAGCAGCTTAGTCTACGGGGGGCGGTGGAACATTCAGTACTTC.

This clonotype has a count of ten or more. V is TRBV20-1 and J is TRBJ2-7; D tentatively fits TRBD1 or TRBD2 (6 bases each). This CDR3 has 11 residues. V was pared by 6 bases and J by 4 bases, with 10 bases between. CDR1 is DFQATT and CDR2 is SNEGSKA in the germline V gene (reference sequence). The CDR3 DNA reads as TGCAGTGCAAAGGGGGGATACGAGCAGTACTTC. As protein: CSAKGGYEQYF.

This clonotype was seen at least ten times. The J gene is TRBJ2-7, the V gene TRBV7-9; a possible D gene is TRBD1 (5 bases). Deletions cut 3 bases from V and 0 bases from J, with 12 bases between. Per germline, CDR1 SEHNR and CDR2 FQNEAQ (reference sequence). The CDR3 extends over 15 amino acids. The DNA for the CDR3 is TGTGCCAGCAGCTTTATGGGGCTACCCTCCTACGAGCAGTACTTC. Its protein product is CASSFMGLPSYEQYF.

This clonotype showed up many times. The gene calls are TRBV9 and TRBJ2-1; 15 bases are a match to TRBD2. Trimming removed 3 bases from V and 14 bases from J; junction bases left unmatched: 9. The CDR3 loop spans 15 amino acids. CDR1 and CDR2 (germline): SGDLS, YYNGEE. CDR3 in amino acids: CASSGTSGRGVSEFF. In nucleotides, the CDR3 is TGTGCCAGCAGCGGGACTAGCGGGAGGGGTGTTTCGGAGTTCTTC.

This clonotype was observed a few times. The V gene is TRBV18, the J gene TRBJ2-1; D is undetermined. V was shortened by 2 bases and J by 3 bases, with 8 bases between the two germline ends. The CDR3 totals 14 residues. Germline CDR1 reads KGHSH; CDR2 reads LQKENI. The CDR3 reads CASSPGVVYNEQFF. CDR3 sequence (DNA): TGTGCCAGCTCACCAGGAGTCGTCTACAATGAGCAGTTCTTC.

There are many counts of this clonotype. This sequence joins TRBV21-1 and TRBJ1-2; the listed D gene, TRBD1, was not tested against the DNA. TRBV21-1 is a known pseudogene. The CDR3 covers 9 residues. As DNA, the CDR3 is TGTGCCAGCCCAGGGGGCTACACCTTC. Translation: CASPGGYTF.

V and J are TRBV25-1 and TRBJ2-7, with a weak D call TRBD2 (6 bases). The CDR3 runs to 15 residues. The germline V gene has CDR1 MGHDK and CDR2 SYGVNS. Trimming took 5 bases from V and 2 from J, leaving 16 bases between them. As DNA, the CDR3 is TGTGCCAGCAGTACAAGCGGGTCAAACCCCTACGAGCAGTACTTC. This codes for CASSTSGSNPYEQYF.

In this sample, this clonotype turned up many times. This CDR3 reads CASSKGPNQVNYGYTF. The CDR3 DNA reads TGTGCCAGCAGCAAAGGACCGAATCAAGTGAACTATGGCTACACCTTC. This chain uses TRBV7-2 with TRBJ1-2, with no clear D. Trimming took off 5 bases at V and 2 bases at J, with 18 bases between the two ends. The germline V gene encodes CDR1 SGHTA and CDR2 FQGNSA. The CDR3 sequence is 16 residues long.

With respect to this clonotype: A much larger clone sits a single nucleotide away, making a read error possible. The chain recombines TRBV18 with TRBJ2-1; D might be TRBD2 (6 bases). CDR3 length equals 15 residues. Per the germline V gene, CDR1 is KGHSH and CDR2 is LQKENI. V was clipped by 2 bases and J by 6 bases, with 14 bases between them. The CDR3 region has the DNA TGTGCCAGCTCACCAAGAGGCGGGGCCTCCAATGAGCAGTTCTTC. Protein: CASSPRGGASNEQFF.

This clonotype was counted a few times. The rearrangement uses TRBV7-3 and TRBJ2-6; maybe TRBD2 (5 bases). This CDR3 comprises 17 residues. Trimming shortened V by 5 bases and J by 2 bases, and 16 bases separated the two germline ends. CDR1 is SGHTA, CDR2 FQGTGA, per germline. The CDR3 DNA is TGTGCCAGCAGCCCAGGAGGTAGCGTGGCTGGGGCCAACGTCCTGACTTTC. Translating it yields CASSPGGSVAGANVLTF. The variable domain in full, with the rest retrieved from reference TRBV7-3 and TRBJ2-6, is GAGVSQTPSNKVTEKGKYVELRCDPISGHTALYWYRQSLGQGPEFLIYFQGTGAADDSGLPNDRFFAVRPEGSVSTLKIQRTERGDSAVYLCASSPGGSVAGANVLTFGAGSRLTVL.

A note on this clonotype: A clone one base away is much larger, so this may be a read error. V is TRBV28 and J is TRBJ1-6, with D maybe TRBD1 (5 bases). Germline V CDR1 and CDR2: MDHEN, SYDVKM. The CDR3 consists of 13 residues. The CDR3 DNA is TGTGCCAGCGAACAGCAGGGAGGATCACCCCACCACTTT. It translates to CASEQQGGSPHHF.

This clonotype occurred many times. This CDR3 reads CASSPAAPRRQPQHF. In nucleotides, the CDR3 is TGTGCCAGCAGTCCCGCCGCCCCTCGGCGCCAGCCCCAGCATTTT. This chain links TRBV28 with TRBJ1-5; D is undetermined. The germline V and J ends were trimmed by 5 bases and 7 bases, with 18 bases remaining between them. The CDR3 extends over 15 amino acids. From germline, CDR1 is MDHEN and CDR2 SYDVKM.

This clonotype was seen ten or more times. CDR3 sequence: CASSTTATDTQYF. The CDR3 DNA is TGTGCCAGTAGTACAACCGCGACGGATACGCAGTATTTT. The chain combines TRBV19 with TRBJ2-3; D remains ambiguous. This CDR3 comprises 13 residues. V was trimmed by 4 bases and J by 6 bases, leaving 11 bases between them. Germline loops: CDR1 LNHDA, CDR2 SQIVND (reference sequence).

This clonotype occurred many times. Written as DNA, the CDR3 is TGCAGTGCTGGGACGACAGCGAACACCGGGGAGCTGTTTTTT. Translated: CSAGTTANTGELFF. This chain joins TRBV20-1 and TRBJ2-2; D is perhaps TRBD1 or TRBD2 (5 bases each). Trimming took off 5 bases at V and 0 bases at J, with 10 bases between the two ends. This CDR3 has 14 residues. CDR1 and CDR2 (germline): DFQATT, SNEGSKA (reference sequence).

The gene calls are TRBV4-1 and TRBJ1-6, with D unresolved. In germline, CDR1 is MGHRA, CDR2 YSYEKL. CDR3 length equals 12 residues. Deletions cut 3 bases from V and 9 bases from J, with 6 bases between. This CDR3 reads CASSQGISPLHF. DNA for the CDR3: TGCGCCAGCAGCCAGGGAATTTCACCCCTCCACTTT.

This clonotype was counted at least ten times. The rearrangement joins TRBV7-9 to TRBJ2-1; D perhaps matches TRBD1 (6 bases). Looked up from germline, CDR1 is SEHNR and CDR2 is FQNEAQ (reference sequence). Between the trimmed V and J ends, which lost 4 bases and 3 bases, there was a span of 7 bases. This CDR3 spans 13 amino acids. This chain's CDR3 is CASSSDSYNEQFF. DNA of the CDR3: TGTGCCAGCAGCTCGGACAGCTACAATGAGCAGTTCTTC.

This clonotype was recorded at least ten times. The CDR3 is CASSFRVAGHSTDTQYF. CDR3 DNA: TGTGCCAGCAGCTTTCGGGTAGCGGGGCATAGCACAGATACGCAGTATTTT. The chain joins TRBV5-4 to TRBJ2-3; 8 bases align to TRBD2. The V gene's germline CDR1 is SGHNT and CDR2 YYREEE (reference sequence). This CDR3 is 17 amino acids long. V lost 2 bases and J lost 0; bases outside the gene matches: 8.

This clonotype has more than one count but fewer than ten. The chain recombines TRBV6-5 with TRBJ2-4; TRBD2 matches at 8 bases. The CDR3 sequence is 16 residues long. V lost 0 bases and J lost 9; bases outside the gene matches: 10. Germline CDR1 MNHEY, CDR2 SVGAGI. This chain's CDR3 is CASSYSNQAGASIQYF. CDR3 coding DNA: TGTGCCAGCAGTTACTCGAATCAAGCGGGAGCGAGCATTCAGTACTTC.

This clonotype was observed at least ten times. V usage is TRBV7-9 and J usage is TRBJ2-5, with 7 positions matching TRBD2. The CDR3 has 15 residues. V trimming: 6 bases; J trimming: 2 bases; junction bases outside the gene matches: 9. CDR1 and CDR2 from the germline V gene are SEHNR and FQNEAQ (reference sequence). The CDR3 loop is CASSFPLADQETQYF. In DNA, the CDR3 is TGTGCCAGCAGTTTTCCTCTAGCGGATCAAGAGACCCAGTACTTC.

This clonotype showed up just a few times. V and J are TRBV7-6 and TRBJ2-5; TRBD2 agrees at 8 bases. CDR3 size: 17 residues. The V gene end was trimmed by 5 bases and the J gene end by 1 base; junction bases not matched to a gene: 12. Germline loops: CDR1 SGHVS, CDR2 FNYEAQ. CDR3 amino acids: CASSLLAGGSVQETQYF. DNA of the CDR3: TGTGCCAGCAGCCTTCTGGCGGGAGGATCGGTCCAAGAGACCCAGTACTTC.

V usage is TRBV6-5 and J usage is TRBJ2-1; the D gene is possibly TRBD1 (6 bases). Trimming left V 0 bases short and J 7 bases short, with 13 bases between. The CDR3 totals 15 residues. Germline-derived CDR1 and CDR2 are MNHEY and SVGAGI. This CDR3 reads CASSYSSNRENEQFF. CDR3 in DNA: TGTGCCAGCAGTTACTCGTCAAACAGGGAGAATGAGCAGTTCTTC.

The CDR3 protein is CASSSDGYYEQYF. In DNA form, the CDR3 reads TGTGCCAGCAGTTCAGACGGGTACTACGAGCAGTACTTC. V and J are TRBV28 and TRBJ2-7, with D hard to call. Germline assignment: CDR1 MDHEN and CDR2 SYDVKM. CDR3 length equals 13 residues. V lost 4 bases, J lost 3 bases, and 10 bases lay in between.

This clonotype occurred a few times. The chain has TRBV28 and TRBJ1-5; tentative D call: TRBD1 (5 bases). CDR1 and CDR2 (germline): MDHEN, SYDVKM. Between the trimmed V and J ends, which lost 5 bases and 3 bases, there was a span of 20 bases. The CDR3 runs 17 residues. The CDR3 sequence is CASSPRRLDSANQPQHF. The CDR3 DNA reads TGTGCCAGCAGTCCCCGACGATTAGACAGTGCCAATCAGCCCCAGCATTTT.

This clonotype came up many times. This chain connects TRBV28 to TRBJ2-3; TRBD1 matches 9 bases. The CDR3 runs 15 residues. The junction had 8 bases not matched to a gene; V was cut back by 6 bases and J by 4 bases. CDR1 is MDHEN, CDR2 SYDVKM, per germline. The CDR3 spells CASSPDRGWADTQYF. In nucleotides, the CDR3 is TGTGCCAGCAGCCCCGACAGGGGGTGGGCAGATACGCAGTATTTT.

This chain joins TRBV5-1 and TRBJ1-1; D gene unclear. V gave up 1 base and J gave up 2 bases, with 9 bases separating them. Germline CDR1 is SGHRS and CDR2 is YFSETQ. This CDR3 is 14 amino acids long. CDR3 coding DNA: TGCGCCAGCAGCTTGAGCAGACCTAACACTGAAGCTTTCTTT. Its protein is CASSLSRPNTEAFF.

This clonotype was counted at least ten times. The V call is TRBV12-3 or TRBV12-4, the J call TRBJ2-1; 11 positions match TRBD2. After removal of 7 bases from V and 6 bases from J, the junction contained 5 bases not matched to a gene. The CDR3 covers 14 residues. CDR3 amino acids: CASTRGTSGNEQFF. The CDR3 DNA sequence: TGTGCCAGCACCCGAGGGACTAGCGGCAATGAGCAGTTCTTC.

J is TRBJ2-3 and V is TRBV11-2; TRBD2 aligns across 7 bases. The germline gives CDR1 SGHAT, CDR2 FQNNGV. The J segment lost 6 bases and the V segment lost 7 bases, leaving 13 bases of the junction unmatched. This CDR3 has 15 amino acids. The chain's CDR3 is CASIRGDRPGDTQYF. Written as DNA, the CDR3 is TGTGCCAGCATCCGGGGGGACCGACCAGGGGATACGCAGTATTTT.

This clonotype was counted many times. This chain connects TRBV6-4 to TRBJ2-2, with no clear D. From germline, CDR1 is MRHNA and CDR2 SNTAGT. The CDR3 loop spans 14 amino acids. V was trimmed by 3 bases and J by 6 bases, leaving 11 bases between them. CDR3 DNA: TGTGCCAGCAGTGAATCGGGTTCCGCCGGGGAGCTGTTTTTT. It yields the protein CASSESGSAGELFF.

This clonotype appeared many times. CDR3: CASTLGPTYEQYF. For the CDR3, the DNA is TGTGCCAGCACGTTAGGCCCCACCTACGAGCAGTACTTC. The chain links TRBV6-6 to TRBJ2-7; no definite D call. The germline V gene has CDR1 MNHNY and CDR2 SVGAGI (reference sequence). V was pared by 7 bases and J by 2 bases, with 12 bases between. This CDR3 is 13 amino acids long.

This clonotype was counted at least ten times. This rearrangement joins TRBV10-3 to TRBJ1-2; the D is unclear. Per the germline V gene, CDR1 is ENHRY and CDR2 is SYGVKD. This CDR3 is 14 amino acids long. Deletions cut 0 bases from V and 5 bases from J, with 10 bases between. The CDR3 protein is CAISESEGRYGYTF. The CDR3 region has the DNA TGTGCCATCAGTGAGTCGGAAGGACGTTATGGCTACACCTTC.